One sample yielded the 20 T cell receptor beta chains listed below, sequenced in a study of response to subunit inactivated influenza vaccine. MiXCR, run by TCRdb on the RT-PCR reads, gives a single entry per CDR3 protein. Altogether about 700,000 distinct CDR3 sequences are present, roughly 14% being singletons, with the ten largest covering less than 7%. The sequencing used PBMCs from blood, collected 14 to 15 days before vaccination. The origin of the receptors is a man aged 45-65 years who received an inactivated influenza vaccine.

The V call is TRBV15, the J call TRBJ2-1; 9 nucleotides match TRBD2. Losses at the gene ends were 0 bases for V and 4 bases for J; bases not matched to a gene: 7. Germline CDR1 reads LNHNV; CDR2 reads YYDKDF (reference sequence). This CDR3 spans 17 amino acids. For the CDR3, the DNA is TGTGCCACCAGCAGAGAAGTTCGCGGGGGGGCTTACAATGAGCAGTTCTTC. It translates to CATSREVRGGAYNEQFF.

The chain combines TRBV20-1 with TRBJ1-6, with D possibly TRBD1 on 5 matching bases. Germline CDR1 is DFQATT and CDR2 is SNEGSKA (reference sequence). This CDR3 comprises 13 residues. V was cut by 4 bases and J by 9 bases, with 13 bases left in between. The CDR3 loop reads CSAKDTLASPLHF. The DNA of the CDR3 is TGCAGTGCTAAGGACACATTGGCTTCACCCCTCCACTTT.

Only a few counts were recorded for this clonotype. V is TRBV29-1 and J is TRBJ1-2, with unresolved D. Per the germline V gene, CDR1 is SQVTM and CDR2 is ANQGSEA. This CDR3 region has 11 residues. V gave up 4 bases and J gave up 8 bases, with 11 bases separating them. The CDR3 loop reads CSVVDQRGYTF. In DNA, the CDR3 is TGCAGCGTTGTCGATCAGAGAGGCTACACCTTC.

DNA of the CDR3: TGTGCCATCAGTGCCTTAGGACAGGACACTGAAGCTTTCTTT. Its protein is CAISALGQDTEAFF. The chain uses TRBV10-3 and TRBJ1-1; 7 bases fit TRBD1. This CDR3 comprises 14 residues. Trimming at V came to 4 bases and at J to 3 bases, leaving 5 bases not matched to a gene. In germline, CDR1 is ENHRY, CDR2 SYGVKD.

The CDR3 protein is CATRQAPRETQYF. The CDR3 DNA reads TGTGCCACCCGACAGGCCCCCCGGGAGACCCAGTACTTC. J is TRBJ2-5 and V is TRBV19; a possible D gene is TRBD1 (6 bases). In germline, CDR1 is LNHDA, CDR2 SQIVND (reference sequence). CDR3 length equals 13 residues. With 10 bases removed from V and 5 bases from J, the gap between germline ends came to 17 bases.

The chain is built from TRBV19 and TRBJ2-7; TRBD2 aligns across 13 bases. This CDR3 is built from 16 residues. Germline V gene lookup returns CDR1 LNHDA and CDR2 SQIVND (reference sequence). Germline trimming cut 6 bases from V and 2 bases from J; bases unmatched to any gene: 7. The CDR3 spells CASRKHGTSGTYEQYF. CDR3 bases: TGTGCCAGTAGAAAGCACGGGACTAGCGGGACCTACGAGCAGTACTTC. Together with reference TRBV19 and TRBJ2-7, the CDR3 gives the full variable domain: DGGITQSPKYLFRKEGQNVTLSCEQNLNHDAMYWYRQDPGQGLRLIYYSQIVNDFQKGDIAEGYSVSREKKESFPLTVTSAQKNPTAFYLCASRKHGTSGTYEQYFGPGTRLTVT.

This clonotype turned up a few times. V and J are TRBV4-3 and TRBJ2-3, with D possibly TRBD1 on 6 matching bases. The CDR3 has 17 amino acids. The germline CDR1 and CDR2 sequences are LGHNA and YSLEER. V lost 3 bases, J lost 0 bases, and 16 bases lay in between. The CDR3 nucleotides are TGCGCCAGCAGCCAGAACCGGGACACATCTAGCACAGATACGCAGTATTTT. Its protein product is CASSQNRDTSSTDTQYF.

About this clonotype: A much bigger clone sits one base away, suggesting this may be a read error. The V and J genes are TRBV27 and TRBJ1-1, with 7 bases that match TRBD1. Germline CDR1 is MNHEY and CDR2 is SMNVEV (reference sequence). The CDR3 runs to 15 residues. The CDR3 sequence is CASTKGAAMKTEAFF. CDR3 coding DNA: TGTGCCAGCACGAAGGGGGCGGCGATGAAAACTGAAGCTTTCTTT.

Ten or more counts support this clonotype. In DNA form, the CDR3 reads TGTGCCATAACCAGGGGAGGCAATGAGCAGTTCTTC. Residues: CAITRGGNEQFF. The chain carries TRBV12-3 or TRBV12-4 and TRBJ2-1, with D possibly being TRBD1 or TRBD2 (6 bases each). V lost 10 bases and J 6 bases, leaving 13 bases between the germline ends. The CDR3 has 12 residues.

This clonotype has just a few counts. The rearrangement joins TRBV6-5 to TRBJ2-3; no definite D call. CDR1 and CDR2 from the germline V gene are MNHEY and SVGAGI. Trimming pared 0 bases from V and 0 bases from J, leaving 7 bases between. The CDR3 consists of 15 residues. CDR3 region: CASSYSERSTDTQYF. CDR3 sequence (DNA): TGTGCCAGCAGTTACTCAGAGAGGAGCACAGATACGCAGTATTTT.

The genes are TRBV19 and TRBJ2-1; D is undetermined. Germline assignment: CDR1 LNHDA and CDR2 SQIVND (reference sequence). This CDR3 is built from 14 residues. V was cut by 5 bases and J by 6 bases, with 14 bases left in between. The CDR3 sequence is CASSGYPIVNEQFF. CDR3 nucleotides: TGTGCCAGTAGTGGATATCCCATCGTCAATGAGCAGTTCTTC.

This clonotype came up many times. The V gene is TRBV18, the J gene TRBJ2-1; D possibly corresponds to TRBD1 (5 bases). This CDR3 spans 13 amino acids. V was clipped by 8 bases and J by 5 bases, with 13 bases between them. CDR1 is KGHSH, CDR2 LQKENI, per germline. The CDR3 sequence is CASSPGSHNEQFF. The DNA of the CDR3 is TGTGCCAGCAGTCCAGGGTCCCACAATGAGCAGTTCTTC.

This rearrangement joins TRBV2 to TRBJ2-3; 9 positions match TRBD1. The junction had 3 bases not matched to a gene; V was cut back by 5 bases and J by 0 bases. The CDR3 spans 15 residues. CDR1 and CDR2 from the germline V gene are SNHLY and FYNNEI. Here the CDR3 DNA reads TGTGCCAGCAGTATAGGGACAGGGAGCACAGATACGCAGTATTTT. This encodes CASSIGTGSTDTQYF. The whole variable domain, filled in from reference TRBV2 and TRBJ2-3, reads EPEVTQTPSHQVTQMGQEVILRCVPISNHLYFYWYRQILGQKVEFLVSFYNNEISEKSEIFDDQFSVERPDGSNFTLKIRSTKLEDSAMYFCASSIGTGSTDTQYFGPGTRLTVL.

The chain is built from TRBV29-1 and TRBJ1-2, with D possibly matching TRBD1 (6 bases). V was cut by 3 bases and J by 6 bases, with 14 bases left in between. Germline CDR1 reads SQVTM; CDR2 reads ANQGSEA. The CDR3 has 13 amino acids. The CDR3 sequence: CSVEDNRAHGYTF. The DNA of the CDR3 is TGCAGCGTTGAGGACAACAGGGCCCATGGCTACACCTTC.

The genes are TRBV4-2 and TRBJ2-1; 7 positions agree with TRBD2. From germline, CDR1 is LGHNA and CDR2 YNFKEQ. V lost 2 bases, J lost 4 bases, and 8 bases stayed unmatched. This CDR3 contains 16 residues. The CDR3 DNA sequence: TGTGCCAGCAGCCAACGAGTGGGAGGGCCTTACAATGAGCAGTTCTTC. Translation gives CASSQRVGGPYNEQFF.

The chain recombines TRBV4-3 with TRBJ1-2; D is unresolved. V dropped 0 bases and J dropped 2 bases, with 10 bases sitting between them. This CDR3 comprises 15 residues. Germline CDR1 is LGHNA and CDR2 is YSLEER. CDR3 loop: CASSQDSTANYGYTF. CDR3 coding DNA: TGCGCCAGCAGCCAAGATTCCACCGCCAACTATGGCTACACCTTC.

Remarks on this clonotype: A read error may produce the germline difference seen at one junction end. The V call is TRBV20-1, the J call TRBJ1-2; a weak D match, TRBD1 (5 bases). The CDR3 sequence is 13 residues long. Per germline, CDR1 DFQATT and CDR2 SNEGSKA (reference sequence). The CDR3 loop is CSARGADLNGYTF. The CDR3 nucleotides read TGCAGTGCCAGAGGGGCAGACTTAAATGGCTACACCTTC.

The table lists this clonotype with a few counts. This chain uses TRBV7-2 with TRBJ2-3; tentative D call: TRBD2 (6 bases). Trimming cost V 5 bases and J 1 base, with 10 bases left between them. Germline V gene data show CDR1 as SGHTA and CDR2 as FQGNSA. The CDR3 totals 14 residues. CDR3: CASSRLVGTDTQYF. CDR3 bases: TGTGCCAGCAGCCGACTAGTCGGCACAGATACGCAGTATTTT.

The CDR3 loop reads CASSSPWGGDTDTQYF. CDR3 bases: TGTGCCAGCAGCTCCCCCTGGGGAGGGGACACAGATACGCAGTATTTT. J is TRBJ2-3 and V is TRBV5-5; 7 nucleotides match TRBD2. V was clipped by 3 bases and J by 2 bases; unmatched bases: 9. The germline V gene encodes CDR1 SGHKS and CDR2 YYEKEE (reference sequence). The CDR3 extends over 16 amino acids.

This clonotype has just a few counts. J is TRBJ2-3 and V is TRBV3-1; no clear D gene. With 1 base removed from V and 6 bases from J, the gap between germline ends came to 11 bases. The CDR3 spans 14 residues. Per germline, CDR1 LGHDT and CDR2 YNNKEL (reference sequence). CDR3 DNA sequence: TGTGCCAGCAGCCAAGGATTTCAGGTGGATACGCAGTATTTT. Protein sequence: CASSQGFQVDTQYF.